This T cell receptor beta chain appears in the sequencing data of a study of human CD8 memory T cell subsets. This clonotype has a single count. Antigen unknown. A read error may explain this, as a much larger clone is one base away. UMI-labeled 5' RACE yielded the TCR beta libraries. TCRdb re-called the 5' RACE reads through MiXCR, storing one row per CDR3 protein. Altogether over 7,000 distinct CDR3 sequences are present, 3.9% being singletons, with the ten largest covering about two fifths. Study results and caveats: Of all T cell receptor chains, just the beta chains were sequenced in this study.

By negative magnetic separation, total CD8+ T cells were enriched. The sample was CD8+ T cells from PBMCs. This clonotype was obtained from a human donor in good health.

CDR3: CSARLRDHLSYEQYF. The DNA for the CDR3 is TGCAGTGCTAGACTCCGGGACCACCTCTCCTACGAGCAGTACTTC. The chain recombines TRBV20-1 with TRBJ2-7; the D gene could be TRBD1 or TRBD2 (5 bases each). The CDR3 is 15 amino acids. CDR1 is DFQATT and CDR2 is SNEGSKA in the germline V gene (reference sequence). Trimming cost V 2 bases and J 0 bases, with 14 bases left between them.